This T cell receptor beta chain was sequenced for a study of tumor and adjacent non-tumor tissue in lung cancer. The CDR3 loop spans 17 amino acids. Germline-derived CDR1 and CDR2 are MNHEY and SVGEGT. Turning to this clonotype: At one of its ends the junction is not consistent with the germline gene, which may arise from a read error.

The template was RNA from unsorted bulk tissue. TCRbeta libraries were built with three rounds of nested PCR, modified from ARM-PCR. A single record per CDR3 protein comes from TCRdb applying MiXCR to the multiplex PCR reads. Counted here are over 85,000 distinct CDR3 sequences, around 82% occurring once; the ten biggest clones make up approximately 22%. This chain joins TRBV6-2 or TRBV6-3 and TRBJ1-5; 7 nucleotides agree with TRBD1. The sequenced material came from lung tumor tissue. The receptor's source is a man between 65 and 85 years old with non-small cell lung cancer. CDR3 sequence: CVSSYRPGGGFNESQHF. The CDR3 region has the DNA TGTGTCAGCAGTTACCGCCCAGGGGGGGGTTTCAATGAGTCCCAGCATTTT.